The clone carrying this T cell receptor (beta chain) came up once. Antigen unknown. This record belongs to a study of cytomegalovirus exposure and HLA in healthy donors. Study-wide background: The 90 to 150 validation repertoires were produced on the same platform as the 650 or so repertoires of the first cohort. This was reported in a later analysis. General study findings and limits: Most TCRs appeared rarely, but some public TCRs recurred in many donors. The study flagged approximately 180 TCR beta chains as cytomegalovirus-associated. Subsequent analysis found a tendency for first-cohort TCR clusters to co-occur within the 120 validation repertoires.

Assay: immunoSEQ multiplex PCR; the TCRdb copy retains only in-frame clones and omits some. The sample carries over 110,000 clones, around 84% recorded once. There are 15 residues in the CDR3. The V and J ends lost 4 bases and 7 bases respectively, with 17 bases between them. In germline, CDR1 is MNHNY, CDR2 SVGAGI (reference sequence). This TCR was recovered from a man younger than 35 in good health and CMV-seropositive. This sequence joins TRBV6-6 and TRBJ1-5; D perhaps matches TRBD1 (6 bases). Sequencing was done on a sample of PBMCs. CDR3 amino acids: CASSSSGGGGQPQHF. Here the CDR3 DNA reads TGTGCCAGCAGTTCTAGTGGGGGCGGAGGACAGCCCCAGCATTTT.